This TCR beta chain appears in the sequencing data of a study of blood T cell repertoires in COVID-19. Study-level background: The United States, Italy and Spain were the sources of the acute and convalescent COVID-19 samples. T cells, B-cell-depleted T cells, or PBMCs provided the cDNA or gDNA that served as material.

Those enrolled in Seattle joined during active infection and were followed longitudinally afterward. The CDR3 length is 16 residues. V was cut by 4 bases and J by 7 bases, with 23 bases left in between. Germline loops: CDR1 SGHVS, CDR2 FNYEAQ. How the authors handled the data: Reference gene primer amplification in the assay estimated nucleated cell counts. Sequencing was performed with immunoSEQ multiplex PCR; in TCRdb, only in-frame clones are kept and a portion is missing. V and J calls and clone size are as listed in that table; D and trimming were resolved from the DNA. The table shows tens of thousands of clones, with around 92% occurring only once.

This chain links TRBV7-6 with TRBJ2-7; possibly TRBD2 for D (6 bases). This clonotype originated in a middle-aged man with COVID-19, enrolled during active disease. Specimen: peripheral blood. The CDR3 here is CASSSTPTAGTREQYF. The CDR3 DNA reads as TGTGCCAGCAGCTCCACCCCTACAGCGGGCACTCGGGAGCAGTACTTC.